This T cell receptor (beta chain) was captured in a study of T cell responses to AZD1222 COVID-19 vaccine. General observations from the study: Samples come after the peak T cell response, not at day 14. Spike as a whole was targeted by vaccine-associated CD4 TCRs, dominant at 160-218 and 743-854.

Method: immunoSEQ multiplex PCR; TCRdb's copy keeps in-frame clones and lacks some. The sample holds some 84,000 clones, 80% to 90% seen once. Pooled together were second doses at about 4 or about 12 weeks. Trimming at V came to 3 bases and at J to 5 bases, leaving 5 bases not matched to a gene. Germline values: CDR1 MNHNS, CDR2 SASEGT. This CDR3 comprises 14 residues. With respect to this clone: The antigen is not known.

Source: peripheral blood, taken 28 days after the second AZD1222 dose. This TCR was recovered from an adult who received the AZD1222 COVID-19 vaccine. The chain uses TRBV6-1 and TRBJ1-2; 8 bases fit TRBD1. In DNA form, the CDR3 reads TGTGCCAGCAGTGAGGACAGGGTTACTTATGGCTACACCTTC. This sequence encodes CASSEDRVTYGYTF.